Here is one T cell receptor beta chain with its context. The sample belongs to a study of blood T cell repertoires in COVID-19. Across the study: Sample material is recorded as cDNA or gDNA derived from T cells, B-cell-depleted T cells, or PBMCs.

The CDR3 spans 15 residues. Germline assignment: CDR1 SGHRS and CDR2 YFSETQ. V was pared by 4 bases and J by 0 bases, with 5 bases of the junction left unmatched. Recovery meant two consecutive negative NP/OP PCR tests, professional clearance, or resolved symptoms. This table comes from immunoSEQ multiplex PCR, and its TCRdb copy is limited to in-frame clones, with some not included. The sample holds under 350,000 clones, more than 90% seen once. J is TRBJ2-7 and V is TRBV5-1; TRBD1 matches 9 bases. The material sequenced was PBMCs or T cells enriched from blood (not recorded which). The source is a man in his fifties or sixties who had recovered from COVID-19. CDR3 region: CASSAGQGNSYEQYF. The CDR3, as DNA: TGCGCCAGCAGCGCGGGACAGGGAAACTCCTACGAGCAGTACTTC.